One sample yielded the 32 T cell receptor beta chains listed below, sequenced in a study of shared clonotypes between healthy human individuals. The assay was immunoSEQ multiplex PCR, and TCRdb's table has in-frame clones only and misses some. The table shows about 490,000 clones, with around 80% occurring only once. Sequencing was done on a sample of PBMCs. The receptors originated from a woman aged 40 to 49 in good health. Some clones in this sample may be carry-over from other donors' samples.

The CDR3 nucleotides read TGTGCCAGCAGGCCCCGCAGAGGGAGATTCTACGAGCAGTACTTC. Amino acids: CASRPRRGRFYEQYF. The chain joins TRBV6-5 to TRBJ2-7, with TRBD2 as a possible D gene (5 bases). The CDR3 is 15 amino acids. V was trimmed by 6 bases and J by 3 bases, leaving 18 bases between them. Germline V CDR1 and CDR2: MNHEY, SVGAGI.

The V and J genes are TRBV11-1 and TRBJ2-1; 10 positions match TRBD2. The ends lost 1 base at V and 7 bases at J; junction bases unmatched: 16. The CDR3 covers 19 residues. CDR1 and CDR2 (germline): SGHAT, FQDESV (reference sequence). In nucleotides, the CDR3 is TGTGCCAGCAGCTTAGGTCCAGGGCATTCTAGCGGGAGTAAAAATGAGCAGTTCTTC. The encoded protein is CASSLGPGHSSGSKNEQFF.

A few counts support this clone. The chain is built from TRBV2 and TRBJ1-5; D perhaps matches TRBD1 (6 bases). This CDR3 spans 13 amino acids. V was pared by 8 bases and J by 4 bases, with 12 bases between. The germline CDR1 and CDR2 sequences are SNHLY and FYNNEI. Here the CDR3 reads CASGTRSNQPQHF. As DNA, the CDR3 is TGTGCCAGCGGGACAAGAAGTAATCAGCCCCAGCATTTT.

The rearrangement uses TRBV9 and TRBJ1-1, with TRBD1 identical over 9 bases. The CDR3 consists of 12 residues. J was trimmed by 12 bases and V by 4 bases; bases with no gene match: 7. Germline CDR1 reads SGDLS; CDR2 reads YYNGEE. CDR3 bases: TGTGCCAGCAGCAGAGGGACAGGGAGAACTTTCTTT. Translating gives CASSRGTGRTFF.

The rearrangement joins TRBV28 to TRBJ2-1; 11 bases line up with TRBD2. V was pared by 3 bases and J by 5 bases, with 3 bases of the junction left unmatched. The CDR3 is 15 residues long. The germline gives CDR1 MDHEN, CDR2 SYDVKM. CDR3 sequence (DNA): TGTGCCAGCAGTTTTGGGACTAGCGGTCACAATGAGCAGTTCTTC. Its translation is CASSFGTSGHNEQFF. The full variable domain, its missing parts supplied by reference TRBV28 and TRBJ2-1, is DVKVTQSSRYLVKRTGEKVFLECVQDMDHENMFWYRQDPGLGLRLIYFSYDVKMKEKGDIPEGYSVSREKKERFSLILESASTNQTSMYLCASSFGTSGHNEQFFGPGTRLTVL.

This clone was found once. The gene calls are TRBV27 and TRBJ2-2; weak D call: TRBD1 (5 bases). CDR3 size: 14 residues. Germline-derived CDR1 and CDR2 are MNHEY and SMNVEV (reference sequence). The ends were cut back, 6 bases at V and 5 bases at J, with 13 bases in the middle. CDR3 nucleotides: TGTGCCAGCAGCCGCAGGGTATTGACCGGGGAGCTGTTTTTT. This encodes CASSRRVLTGELFF.

The J gene is TRBJ2-3, the V gene TRBV20-1; D remains unclear. Germline V gene lookup returns CDR1 DFQATT and CDR2 SNEGSKA (reference sequence). Deletions cut 4 bases from V and 6 bases from J, with 5 bases between. There are 10 residues in the CDR3. CDR3 coding DNA: TGCAGTGCTAAACGGGATACGCAGTATTTT. It specifies CSAKRDTQYF.

CDR3 nucleotides: TGCGCCAGCAGCATCACTAGCGGGAGTATCCACGAGCAGTACTTC. Translating it yields CASSITSGSIHEQYF. The V and J genes are TRBV5-1 and TRBJ2-7; 11 bases line up with TRBD2. There are 15 residues in the CDR3. V gave up 4 bases and J gave up 5 bases; unmatched junction bases: 8. CDR1 and CDR2 from the germline V gene are SGHRS and YFSETQ.

A word on this clone: A clone one base away is much larger, so this may be a read error. Here the CDR3 reads CASSQALAGGGYEQYF. The CDR3 DNA reads as TGTGCCAGCAGCCAAGCCCTAGCGGGAGGGGGTTACGAGCAGTACTTC. The chain links TRBV7-9 to TRBJ2-7; 12 bases map to TRBD2. The CDR3 sequence is 16 residues long. V trimming: 5 bases; J trimming: 4 bases; junction bases outside the gene matches: 9. The germline V gene encodes CDR1 SEHNR and CDR2 FQNEAQ (reference sequence).

Comment on this clone: A far larger clone is one nucleotide away, so this likely arose from a read error. This chain links TRBV11-3 with TRBJ2-3; no reliable D call. V was shortened by 5 bases and J by 0 bases, with 9 bases between the two germline ends. This CDR3 is built from 14 residues. CDR1 and CDR2 from the germline V gene are SGHNT and YENEEA. CDR3 amino acids: CASSPQRSTDTQYF. The CDR3 region has the DNA TGTGCCAGCAGCCCCCAGAGAAGCACAGATACGCAGTATTTT.

Ten or more counts support this clone. The gene calls are TRBV6-5 and TRBJ2-6; D gene uncertain. The CDR3 loop spans 15 amino acids. Per the germline V gene, CDR1 is MNHEY and CDR2 is SVGAGI. Between the trimmed V and J ends, which lost 6 bases and 0 bases, there was a span of 9 bases. The CDR3 here is CASSWADSGANVLTF. CDR3 nucleotide sequence: TGTGCCAGCAGCTGGGCCGACTCTGGGGCCAACGTCCTGACTTTC.

This clone was recorded once. This chain connects TRBV6-5 to TRBJ2-7; 8 nucleotides agree with TRBD1. CDR1 MNHEY and CDR2 SVGAGI come from the germline V gene. Trimming took 0 bases from V and 5 from J; bases not matched to a gene: 6. CDR3 length: 15 residues. The CDR3 DNA reads TGTGCCAGCAGTTACTCGCTCAGGGGGCTCGACGAGCAGTACTTC. It translates to CASSYSLRGLDEQYF.

Note on this clone: At one end the junction does not follow the germline gene, possibly because of a read error. Distinct nucleotide sequences in the sample also encode this CDR3. The genes are TRBV5-1 and TRBJ2-3, with TRBD1 matching 7 bases. The CDR3 runs 16 residues. Germline CDR1 and CDR2: SGHRS and YFSETQ. Here the CDR3 DNA reads TGCGCCAGCAGCTTGGGACCAGGGGGTAGCACGGATACGCAGTATTTT. Translated: CASSLGPGGSTDTQYF.

This rearrangement joins TRBV23-1 to TRBJ1-5, with D perhaps TRBD1 (6 bases). TRBV23-1 is classed as an ORF, of uncertain function. Trimming stripped 6 bases from V and 6 bases from J, with 30 bases between. The CDR3 runs to 19 residues. CDR3 residues: CASSTGRPRQVGESQPQHF. In nucleotides, the CDR3 is TGCGCCAGCAGCACAGGAAGACCACGACAGGTGGGGGAATCTCAGCCCCAGCATTTT.

The chain uses TRBV6-4 and TRBJ2-1; D gene unclear. Germline V gives CDR1 MRHNA, CDR2 SNTAGT. The germline V and J ends were trimmed by 8 bases and 5 bases, with 13 bases remaining between them. The CDR3 covers 13 residues. The CDR3 sequence: CASPSLVNNEQFF. CDR3 nucleotides: TGTGCCAGCCCCAGTTTAGTTAACAATGAGCAGTTCTTC.

This chain uses TRBV23-1 with TRBJ1-2; no reliable D call. TRBV23-1 is filed as an ORF, its function uncertain. The CDR3 sequence is 11 residues long. V shed 4 bases and J shed 6 bases, with 6 bases lying between them. The chain's CDR3 is CASSPDHGYTF. In nucleotides, the CDR3 is TGCGCCAGCAGTCCGGACCATGGCTACACCTTC.

The rearrangement uses TRBV5-1 and TRBJ1-4; the D is unclear. With 4 bases removed from V and 0 bases from J, the gap between germline ends came to 10 bases. The CDR3 covers 15 residues. The germline V gene has CDR1 SGHRS and CDR2 YFSETQ. The CDR3 loop reads CASSTDGATNEKLFF. The CDR3 DNA reads as TGCGCCAGCAGCACCGACGGAGCAACTAATGAAAAACTGTTTTTT.

The chain is built from TRBV7-2 and TRBJ2-3; weak D call: TRBD1 (6 bases). V gave up 5 bases and J gave up 6 bases, with 9 bases separating them. Germline V lookup: CDR1 SGHTA, CDR2 FQGNSA. CDR3 length: 12 amino acids. The CDR3 DNA reads as TGTGCCAGCAGCCCAGGGGTGGATACGCAGTATTTT. This gives the protein CASSPGVDTQYF.

This chain connects TRBV13 to TRBJ2-1; 7 nucleotides align to TRBD1. The CDR3 totals 18 residues. Unmatched junction bases numbered 14, after V lost 3 bases and J lost 3 bases. Looked up from germline, CDR1 is PRHDT and CDR2 is FYEKMQ (reference sequence). CDR3 DNA sequence: TGTGCCAGCAGCTTGAATACACAGGGGCTGGGGGTCTACAATGAGCAGTTCTTC. Protein: CASSLNTQGLGVYNEQFF.

The chain recombines TRBV28 with TRBJ1-2; D is undetermined. This CDR3 is built from 13 residues. Looked up from germline, CDR1 is MDHEN and CDR2 is SYDVKM. CDR3 in amino acids: CATRAVHNYGYTF. Here the CDR3 DNA reads TGTGCAACTCGGGCAGTTCATAACTATGGCTACACCTTC.

CDR3 loop: CAWSGLAVTDTQYF. The CDR3 bases are TGTGCCTGGAGCGGACTAGCGGTCACAGATACGCAGTATTTT. The chain joins TRBV30 to TRBJ2-3; 10 bases map to TRBD2. Germline assignment: CDR1 GTSNPN and CDR2 SVGIG (reference sequence). The trim removed 3 bases at V and 2 bases at J, leaving 2 bases unmatched. CDR3 length equals 14 residues.

Turning to this clone: Just one base apart from a much larger clone, this may be a read error. The chain employs TRBV19 and TRBJ2-2, with D possibly TRBD2 on 5 matching bases. CDR1 is LNHDA, CDR2 SQIVND, per germline (reference sequence). V was clipped by 6 bases and J by 0 bases, with 11 bases between them. This CDR3 has 15 amino acids. CDR3 sequence: CASRGGASNTGELFF. Written as DNA, the CDR3 is TGTGCCAGTAGAGGAGGAGCTTCGAACACCGGGGAGCTGTTTTTT. Using reference TRBV19 and TRBJ2-2 for the parts outside the CDR3, the full variable domain is DGGITQSPKYLFRKEGQNVTLSCEQNLNHDAMYWYRQDPGQGLRLIYYSQIVNDFQKGDIAEGYSVSREKKESFPLTVTSAQKNPTAFYLCASRGGASNTGELFFGEGSRLTVL.

About this clone: It is likely a read error: a sequence one base away is far more abundant. The V gene is TRBV30, the J gene TRBJ1-4; D is unresolved. The germline V gene encodes CDR1 GTSNPN and CDR2 SVGIG (reference sequence). The CDR3 runs 10 residues. CDR3 residues: CAWGNEKLLF. The CDR3 DNA follows: TGTGCCTGGGGAAATGAAAAACTGCTTTTT.

V is TRBV19 and J is TRBJ2-7; tentative D call: TRBD1 (6 bases). This CDR3 is 14 amino acids long. In germline, CDR1 is LNHDA, CDR2 SQIVND (reference sequence). The ends were cut back, 6 bases at V and 2 bases at J, with 14 bases in the middle. CDR3 bases: TGTGCCAGTAGCGCCCCCGGGACACCCTACGAGCAGTACTTC. Translated: CASSAPGTPYEQYF. The whole variable domain, filled in from reference TRBV19 and TRBJ2-7, reads DGGITQSPKYLFRKEGQNVTLSCEQNLNHDAMYWYRQDPGQGLRLIYYSQIVNDFQKGDIAEGYSVSREKKESFPLTVTSAQKNPTAFYLCASSAPGTPYEQYFGPGTRLTVT.

In its sample, this clone was seen once. J is TRBJ2-5 and V is TRBV5-6; 9 positions match TRBD1. The J call is doubtful: the DNA matches TRBJ2-7 better. The CDR3 consists of 15 residues. Germline loops: CDR1 SGHDT, CDR2 YYEEEE. CDR3 loop: CASSSRWTGAYEQYF. In DNA form, the CDR3 reads TGTGCCAGCAGCTCTCGGTGGACAGGGGCCTACGAGCAGTACTTC.

The V call is TRBV5-6, the J call TRBJ2-7; no definite D call. The germline V gene has CDR1 SGHDT and CDR2 YYEEEE. The CDR3 runs to 17 residues. V was shortened by 4 bases and J by 0 bases, with 20 bases between the two germline ends. CDR3 DNA: TGTGCCAGCAGCCCCCGTCCCCTTAGCCCCTCCTCCTACGAGCAGTACTTC. This codes for CASSPRPLSPSSYEQYF.

Here the CDR3 reads CASSALNYNEQFF. As DNA, the CDR3 is TGTGCCAGCAGCGCCCTAAACTACAATGAGCAGTTCTTC. The rearrangement links TRBV28 to TRBJ2-1; D call uncertain. CDR1 and CDR2 from the germline V gene are MDHEN and SYDVKM. This CDR3 has 13 residues. Between the trimmed V and J ends, which lost 6 bases and 3 bases, there was a span of 9 bases.

V gene TRBV5-6 combines with J gene TRBJ1-1; unclear D gene. Trimming shortened V by 4 bases and J by 0 bases, and 7 bases separated the two germline ends. The CDR3 has 13 residues. The germline V gene encodes CDR1 SGHDT and CDR2 YYEEEE. The CDR3 region has the DNA TGTGCCAGCAGCGCCATATTGAACACTGAAGCTTTCTTT. Residues: CASSAILNTEAFF.

Only one count was recorded for this clone. Other DNA sequences of this sample code for an identical CDR3. The rearrangement joins TRBV19 to TRBJ2-7, with 8 nucleotides matching TRBD2. The V gene's germline CDR1 is LNHDA and CDR2 SQIVND (reference sequence). The CDR3 has 14 residues. V was clipped by 3 bases and J by 0 bases; unmatched bases: 1. CDR3 sequence (DNA): TGTGCCAGTAGTATCCGGGAGGGCTCCTACGAGCAGTACTTC. Its translation is CASSIREGSYEQYF.

The genes are TRBV21-1 and TRBJ2-7; the D call of TRBD2 is as the table states it, not checked on the DNA. TRBV21-1 is assigned pseudogene status. This CDR3 has 16 residues. CDR3 residues: CASSGLAGGRVYEQYF. The DNA of the CDR3 is TGTGCCAGCAGCGGCCTAGCGGGAGGCCGTGTCTACGAGCAGTACTTC.

The rearrangement links TRBV10-3 to TRBJ2-2; 9 bases agree with TRBD2. Germline CDR1 ENHRY, CDR2 SYGVKD. The CDR3 spans 16 residues. The trim removed 4 bases at V and 0 bases at J, leaving 3 bases unmatched. This chain's CDR3 is CAISVPSGTNTGELFF. The CDR3 coding sequence is TGTGCCATCAGTGTCCCTAGCGGGACGAACACCGGGGAGCTGTTTTTT.

The CDR3 sequence is CASSPSPWETQYF. In nucleotides, the CDR3 is TGTGCCAGCAGTCCTTCCCCTTGGGAGACCCAGTACTTC. The gene calls are TRBV7-3 and TRBJ2-5; D gene uncertain. Germline CDR1 SGHTA, CDR2 FQGTGA. The CDR3 is made up of 13 amino acids. V was cut by 6 bases and J by 5 bases, with 13 bases left in between.